This entry lists 32 T cell receptor beta chains sequenced from one sample in a study of blood T cell repertoires in COVID-19. The assay was immunoSEQ multiplex PCR, and TCRdb's table has in-frame clones only and misses some. The repertoire includes under 200,000 clones, about 91% of them detected once, and 3.9% sits in the top ten. Sequenced: peripheral blood. The receptors stem from a woman aged 55-69 years who had recovered from COVID-19.

This clone came up once. CDR3 region: CASSLTRGATDTQYF. CDR3 sequence (DNA): TGTGCCAGCAGCTTAACACGGGGGGCCACAGATACGCAGTATTTT. The chain joins TRBV11-1 to TRBJ2-3, with D perhaps matching TRBD2 (7 bases). The CDR3 has 15 residues. Per the germline V gene, CDR1 is SGHAT and CDR2 is FQDESV (reference sequence). Trimming cost V 2 bases and J 2 bases, with 11 bases left between them.

The chain employs TRBV9 and TRBJ1-2, with 7 bases aligning to TRBD1. The length of the CDR3 is 15 residues. Germline loops: CDR1 SGDLS, CDR2 YYNGEE. The J segment lost 2 bases and the V segment lost 3 bases, leaving 7 bases of the junction unmatched. CDR3 DNA: TGTGCCAGCAGCGCACAAGACAGGGTAAACTATGGCTACACCTTC. Encoded protein: CASSAQDRVNYGYTF.

This clone was counted once. The chain carries TRBV18 and TRBJ1-3; no clear D gene. V was clipped by 2 bases and J by 4 bases, with 6 bases between them. The CDR3 runs 13 residues. Per the germline V gene, CDR1 is KGHSH and CDR2 is LQKENI. The CDR3 spells CASSPSEGNTIYF. CDR3 DNA: TGTGCCAGCTCACCATCGGAGGGAAACACCATATATTTT.

V usage is TRBV7-2 and J usage is TRBJ2-1, with 8 nucleotides matching TRBD2. V lost 1 base to trimming and J lost 2 bases; unmatched junction nucleotides: 4. This CDR3 is 16 amino acids long. Germline CDR1 SGHTA, CDR2 FQGNSA. This CDR3 reads CASSLGAGGTYNEQFF. In DNA form, the CDR3 reads TGTGCCAGCAGCTTAGGTGCGGGGGGAACCTACAATGAGCAGTTCTTC.

The chain links TRBV7-9 to TRBJ1-6; D is undetermined. Germline V gene sequence: CDR1 SEHNR, CDR2 FQNEAQ (reference sequence). The CDR3 is 15 amino acids. V was trimmed by 5 bases and J by 7 bases, leaving 15 bases between them. CDR3 region: CASSRDLSGNSPLHF. The CDR3 DNA reads TGTGCCAGCAGCCGAGACTTATCGGGGAATTCACCCCTCCACTTT.

The chain links TRBV7-8 to TRBJ2-3; 9 bases match TRBD1. J gave up 4 bases and V 7 bases, and 15 bases lay outside the gene matches. The germline gives CDR1 SGHVS, CDR2 FQNEAQ. This CDR3 spans 17 amino acids. The CDR3 coding sequence is TGTGCCAGCACAAACCGGGACTCGACAGGGGGACCAGATACGCAGTATTTT. This codes for CASTNRDSTGGPDTQYF. The whole variable domain, filled in from reference TRBV7-8 and TRBJ2-3, reads GAGVSQSPRYKVAKRGQDVALRCDPISGHVSLFWYQQALGQGPEFLTYFQNEAQLDKSGLPSDRFFAERPEGSVSTLKIQRTQQEDSAVYLCASTNRDSTGGPDTQYFGPGTRLTVL.

The genes are TRBV5-1 and TRBJ2-7; D may be TRBD1 (5 bases). V lost 0 bases, J lost 3 bases, and 10 bases lay in between. This CDR3 spans 14 amino acids. CDR1 is SGHRS, CDR2 YFSETQ, per germline. Here the CDR3 reads CASSLAGRDYEQYF. CDR3 sequence (DNA): TGCGCCAGCAGCTTGGCGGGCAGGGACTACGAGCAGTACTTC.

This clone showed up just once. The V gene is TRBV7-8, the J gene TRBJ1-6; D perhaps matches TRBD1 (6 bases). Germline V gene data show CDR1 as SGHVS and CDR2 as FQNEAQ. V was cut by 5 bases and J by 9 bases, with 14 bases left in between. The CDR3 has 14 amino acids. CDR3 protein: CASSTGRGTSPLHF. The DNA for the CDR3 is TGTGCCAGCAGCACCGGGAGGGGGACTTCACCCCTCCACTTT. The complete variable domain, with remaining parts taken from reference TRBV7-8 and TRBJ1-6, reads GAGVSQSPRYKVAKRGQDVALRCDPISGHVSLFWYQQALGQGPEFLTYFQNEAQLDKSGLPSDRFFAERPEGSVSTLKIQRTQQEDSAVYLCASSTGRGTSPLHFGNGTRLTVT.

CDR3 nucleotide sequence: TGCGCCAGCAGCCAAGAACAGGGAATGATCACAGATACGCAGTATTTT. Amino acid sequence: CASSQEQGMITDTQYF. The V and J genes are TRBV4-1 and TRBJ2-3; perhaps TRBD1 as D (6 bases). CDR1 and CDR2 from the germline V gene are MGHRA and YSYEKL. V lost 0 bases and J lost 2, with 12 bases in between. This CDR3 comprises 16 residues.

This clone was detected once. The chain employs TRBV28 and TRBJ1-2; D gene unclear. V was cut by 2 bases and J by 4 bases, with 5 bases left in between. The CDR3 contains 12 residues. Germline assignment: CDR1 MDHEN and CDR2 SYDVKM. The CDR3 reads CASSLAVYGYTF. The DNA for the CDR3 is TGTGCCAGCAGTTTAGCGGTCTATGGCTACACCTTC.

The J gene is TRBJ2-1, the V gene TRBV27; 10 nucleotides match TRBD2. V gave up 3 bases and J gave up 8 bases; unmatched junction bases: 7. This CDR3 contains 15 residues. Per the germline V gene, CDR1 is MNHEY and CDR2 is SMNVEV (reference sequence). The CDR3 loop is CASSLRLAGAYEQFF. The CDR3 DNA follows: TGTGCCAGCAGTTTGAGGCTAGCGGGGGCCTATGAGCAGTTCTTC.

This clone appeared a few times. V and J are TRBV5-1 and TRBJ1-2, with TRBD1 as a possible D gene (5 bases). Germline loops: CDR1 SGHRS, CDR2 YFSETQ. The CDR3 is 13 amino acids. The V gene lost 5 bases and the J gene lost 7 bases, with 15 bases spanning the gap. CDR3 protein: CASSLDTWSGYTF. CDR3 in DNA: TGCGCCAGCAGTCTGGACACCTGGAGTGGCTACACCTTC. The full variable domain, its missing parts supplied by reference TRBV5-1 and TRBJ1-2, is KAGVTQTPRYLIKTRGQQVTLSCSPISGHRSVSWYQQTPGQGLQFLFEYFSETQRNKGNFPGRFSGRQFSNSRSEMNVSTLELGDSALYLCASSLDTWSGYTFGSGTRLTVV.

This sequence joins TRBV12-5 and TRBJ2-3, with 14 bases aligning to TRBD2. Germline-derived CDR1 and CDR2 are LGHNT and FRNRAP. The junction had 9 bases not matched to a gene; V was cut back by 2 bases and J by 2 bases. CDR3 length equals 19 residues. In DNA form, the CDR3 reads TGTGCTAGTGGTTTGACCGGGACTAGCGGGGGTTCCTACACAGATACGCAGTATTTT. Translating gives CASGLTGTSGGSYTDTQYF.

CDR3 sequence reads: CAISPNSGRPTTDTQYF. The CDR3 DNA reads as TGTGCCATCAGTCCCAATAGCGGCCGGCCGACCACAGATACGCAGTATTTT. The V call is TRBV10-3, the J call TRBJ2-3; weak D call: TRBD2 (6 bases). CDR1 and CDR2 from the germline V gene are ENHRY and SYGVKD. V was clipped by 5 bases and J by 2 bases, with 20 bases between them. The CDR3 loop spans 17 amino acids.

This chain uses TRBV4-1 with TRBJ2-7, with 15 bases matching TRBD2. J lost 4 bases, V lost 4 bases, and 2 bases had no gene match. CDR1 is MGHRA and CDR2 is YSYEKL in the germline V gene. The CDR3 is 15 residues long. The CDR3 nucleotides read TGCGCCAGCAGCCTTGGGACTAGCGGGGGGTACGAGCAGTACTTC. It codes for CASSLGTSGGYEQYF.

This chain's CDR3 is CSVEAHSRDTEAFF. Here the CDR3 DNA reads TGCAGCGTTGAAGCCCACTCTCGGGACACTGAAGCTTTCTTT. V gene TRBV29-1 combines with J gene TRBJ1-1; unclear D gene. The germline V gene has CDR1 SQVTM and CDR2 ANQGSEA. The V end lost 1 base, the J end lost 3 bases, and 12 bases lay between the germline ends. The CDR3 contains 14 residues.

This clone has just one count. This chain links TRBV9 with TRBJ2-1, with 13 bases aligning to TRBD2. The germline V gene has CDR1 SGDLS and CDR2 YYNGEE. The ends lost 2 bases at V and 8 bases at J; junction bases unmatched: 7. The CDR3 is made up of 16 amino acids. The CDR3 coding sequence is TGTGCCAGCAGCGTGCGACTAGCGGGGGGCCAGGATGAGCAGTTCTTC. This encodes CASSVRLAGGQDEQFF.

The table lists this clone with a few counts. The chain employs TRBV7-6 and TRBJ1-2; TRBD1 might be the D (6 bases). Germline CDR1 SGHVS, CDR2 FNYEAQ. V was trimmed by 1 base and J by 8 bases, leaving 14 bases between them. The CDR3 is 14 residues long. CDR3 loop: CASSLDAGGGGYTF. The CDR3 nucleotides read TGTGCCAGCAGCTTAGATGCCGGGGGGGGCGGCTACACCTTC.

The V gene is TRBV5-6, the J gene TRBJ1-2; D not certain. Trimming took 4 bases from V and 8 from J, leaving 12 bases between them. CDR1 and CDR2 from the germline V gene are SGHDT and YYEEEE. This CDR3 has 12 amino acids. The CDR3 bases are TGTGCCAGCAGCCTGTACGCGGGGGGCTACACCTTC. Its translation is CASSLYAGGYTF.

The chain carries TRBV7-3 and TRBJ2-5, with 9 nucleotides matching TRBD1. CDR3 length: 15 amino acids. Per the germline V gene, CDR1 is SGHTA and CDR2 is FQGTGA. With V trimmed by 6 bases and J by 2 bases, 7 bases remained unmatched. Here the CDR3 DNA reads TGTGCCAGCAGGACCGGGACAGGGATACAAGAGACCCAGTACTTC. Encoded protein: CASRTGTGIQETQYF.

The chain employs TRBV4-1 and TRBJ1-5, with TRBD1 identical over 7 bases. The CDR3 spans 17 residues. V gave up 3 bases and J gave up 2 bases; unmatched junction bases: 10. Germline CDR1 MGHRA, CDR2 YSYEKL. The CDR3, as DNA: TGCGCCAGCAGCCAGGATACGAACAGGGGAGGCAATCAGCCCCAGCATTTT. Its protein is CASSQDTNRGGNQPQHF.

The gene calls are TRBV13 and TRBJ2-7, with 7 nucleotides matching TRBD1. The CDR3 contains 14 residues. Germline V gives CDR1 PRHDT, CDR2 FYEKMQ (reference sequence). V dropped 3 bases and J dropped 6; count of bases not matched to a gene: 8. CDR3 coding DNA: TGTGCCAGCAGCTTTGGGGACAGTCTAGCCGAGCAGTACTTC. The encoded protein is CASSFGDSLAEQYF.

V and J are TRBV12-3 or TRBV12-4 and TRBJ2-1; weak D call: TRBD2 (5 bases). V lost 3 bases to trimming and J lost 6 bases, with 9 bases between them. The CDR3 has 13 amino acids. This CDR3 reads CASSFSTINEQFF. CDR3 sequence (DNA): TGTGCCAGCAGTTTTTCGACTATCAATGAGCAGTTCTTC.

This clone was recorded once. The chain links TRBV23-1 to TRBJ1-1; no reliable D call. Being an ORF, TRBV23-1 has a function that is uncertain. This CDR3 has 18 residues. Trimming stripped 7 bases from V and 3 bases from J, with 27 bases between. The CDR3 loop reads CASKSAGAEAEVDTEAFF. The DNA for the CDR3 is TGCGCCAGCAAGTCGGCTGGCGCAGAGGCAGAGGTGGACACTGAAGCTTTCTTT.

This clone occurred once. The chain is built from TRBV2 and TRBJ2-3; weak D call: TRBD2 (6 bases). The CDR3 length is 14 residues. The germline gives CDR1 SNHLY, CDR2 FYNNEI. V was trimmed by 7 bases and J by 5 bases, leaving 16 bases between them. In nucleotides, the CDR3 is TGTGCCAGCAAGAAGGACTACTCAGGAGATACGCAGTATTTT. It specifies CASKKDYSGDTQYF.

This clone appeared a few times. CDR3 bases: TGTGCCAGCAGCCAGACAGGGCGGAACACTGAAGCTTTCTTT. This codes for CASSQTGRNTEAFF. The chain has TRBV9 and TRBJ1-1; 7 positions agree with TRBD1. This CDR3 region has 14 residues. The V gene's germline CDR1 is SGDLS and CDR2 YYNGEE. The V segment lost 4 bases and the J segment 1 base; nucleotides outside the gene matches: 4. The full variable domain, with the rest looked up from reference TRBV9 and TRBJ1-1, is DSGVTQTPKHLITATGQRVTLRCSPRSGDLSVYWYQQSLDQGLQFLIQYYNGEERAKGNILERFSAQQFPDLHSELNLSSLELGDSALYFCASSQTGRNTEAFFGQGTRLTVV.

The CDR3 nucleotides are TGTGCCAGCAGTTACGGAGGTACCGGGAACTATGGCTACACCTTC. The encoded protein is CASSYGGTGNYGYTF. The V and J genes are TRBV6-2 or TRBV6-3 and TRBJ1-2; D remains ambiguous. CDR1 is MNHEY and CDR2 is SVGEGT in the germline V gene. Trimming shortened V by 2 bases and J by 2 bases, and 12 bases separated the two germline ends. The CDR3 loop spans 15 amino acids.

The chain couples TRBV10-3 to TRBJ2-1; 7 bases are shared with TRBD2. The CDR3 length is 14 residues. Germline loops: CDR1 ENHRY, CDR2 SYGVKD. Losses at the gene ends were 8 bases for V and 2 bases for J; bases not matched to a gene: 6. The chain's CDR3 is CAIRAGPTYNEQFF. The CDR3 coding sequence is TGTGCCATCCGAGCGGGACCAACCTACAATGAGCAGTTCTTC.

This chain uses TRBV2 with TRBJ2-7; D possibly corresponds to TRBD1 (5 bases). Trimming removed 7 bases at V and 5 bases at J, with 12 bases between. From germline, CDR1 is SNHLY and CDR2 FYNNEI. The CDR3 totals 12 residues. The CDR3 here is CASTGMADEQYF. The CDR3 nucleotides read TGTGCCAGCACAGGGATGGCAGACGAGCAGTACTTC.

This rearrangement joins TRBV15 to TRBJ2-6; D may be TRBD2 (6 bases). Trimming cost V 3 bases and J 4 bases, with 10 bases left between them. Germline V gene lookup returns CDR1 LNHNV and CDR2 YYDKDF (reference sequence). The length of the CDR3 is 15 residues. In nucleotides, the CDR3 is TGTGCCACCAGCAGGATGGGACTCGGGGCCAACGTCCTGACTTTC. This sequence encodes CATSRMGLGANVLTF.

The chain links TRBV27 to TRBJ1-6, with 9 bases that match TRBD1. This CDR3 has 16 residues. V lost 5 bases, J lost 9 bases, and 11 bases stayed unmatched. CDR1 and CDR2 from the germline V gene are MNHEY and SMNVEV (reference sequence). CDR3 in DNA: TGTGCCAGCAGTCCACCGGGACAGGGTTTCGGTTCACCCCTCCACTTT. It yields the protein CASSPPGQGFGSPLHF.

The chain uses TRBV4-2 and TRBJ1-2; no reliable D call. Germline assignment: CDR1 LGHNA and CDR2 YNFKEQ. Trimming pared 0 bases from V and 6 bases from J, leaving 8 bases between. This CDR3 spans 13 amino acids. The CDR3 region is CASSQERRDGYTF. CDR3 bases: TGTGCCAGCAGCCAAGAGCGTCGGGATGGCTACACCTTC.